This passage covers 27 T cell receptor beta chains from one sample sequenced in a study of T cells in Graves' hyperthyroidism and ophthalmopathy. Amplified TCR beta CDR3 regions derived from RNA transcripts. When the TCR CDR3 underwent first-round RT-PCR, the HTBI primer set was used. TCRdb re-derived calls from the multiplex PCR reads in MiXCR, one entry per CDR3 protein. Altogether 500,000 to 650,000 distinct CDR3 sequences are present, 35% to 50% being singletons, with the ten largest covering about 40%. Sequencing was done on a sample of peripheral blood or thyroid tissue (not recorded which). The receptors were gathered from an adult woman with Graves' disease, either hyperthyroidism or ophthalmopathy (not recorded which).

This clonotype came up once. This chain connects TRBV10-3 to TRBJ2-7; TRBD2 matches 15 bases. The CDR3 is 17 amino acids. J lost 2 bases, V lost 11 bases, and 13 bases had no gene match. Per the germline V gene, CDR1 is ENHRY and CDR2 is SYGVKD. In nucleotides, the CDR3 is TGTGCCTGGAGCCCCGGGACTAGCGGGAGGTACACCTACGAGCAGTACTTC. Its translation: CAWSPGTSGRYTYEQYF.

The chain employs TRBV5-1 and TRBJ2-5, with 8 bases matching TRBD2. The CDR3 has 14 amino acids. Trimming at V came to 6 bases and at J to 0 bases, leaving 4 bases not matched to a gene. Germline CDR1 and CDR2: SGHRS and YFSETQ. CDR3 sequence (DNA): TGCGCCAGCAAGGCTAGCGGGTACCAAGAGACCCAGTACTTC. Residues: CASKASGYQETQYF.

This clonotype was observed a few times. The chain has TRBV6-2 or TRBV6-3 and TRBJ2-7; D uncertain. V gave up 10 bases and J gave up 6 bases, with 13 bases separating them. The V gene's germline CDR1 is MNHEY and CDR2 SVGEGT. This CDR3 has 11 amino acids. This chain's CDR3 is CATRLRSEQYF. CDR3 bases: TGTGCCACCCGCCTCAGGAGCGAGCAGTACTTC.

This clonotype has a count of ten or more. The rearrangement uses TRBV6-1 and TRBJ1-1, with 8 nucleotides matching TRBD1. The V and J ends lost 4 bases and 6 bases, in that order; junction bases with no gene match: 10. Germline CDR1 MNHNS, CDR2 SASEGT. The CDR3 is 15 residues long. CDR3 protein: CASSGRQGYLAEAFF. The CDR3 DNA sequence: TGTGCCAGCAGTGGAAGACAGGGGTACCTCGCTGAAGCTTTCTTT.

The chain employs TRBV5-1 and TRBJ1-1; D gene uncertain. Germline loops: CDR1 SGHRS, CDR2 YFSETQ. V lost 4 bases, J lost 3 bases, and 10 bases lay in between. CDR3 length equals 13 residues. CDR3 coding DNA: TGCGCCAGCAGCACGGACGGGTACACTGAAGCTTTCTTT. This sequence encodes CASSTDGYTEAFF.

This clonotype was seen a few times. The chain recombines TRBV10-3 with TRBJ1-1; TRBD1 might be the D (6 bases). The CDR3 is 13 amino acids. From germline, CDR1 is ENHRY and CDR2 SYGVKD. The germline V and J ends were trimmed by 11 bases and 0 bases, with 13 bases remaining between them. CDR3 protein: CASRTDLNTEAFF. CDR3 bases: TGTGCCTCTCGGACAGACCTGAACACTGAAGCTTTCTTT.

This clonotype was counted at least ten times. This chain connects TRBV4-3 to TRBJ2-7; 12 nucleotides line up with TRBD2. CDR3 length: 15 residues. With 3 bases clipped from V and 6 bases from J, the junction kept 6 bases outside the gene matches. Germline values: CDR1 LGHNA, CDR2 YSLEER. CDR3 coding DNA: TGCGCCAGCAGCCAGGAACTAGCGGGAGGACGCGAGCAGTACTTC. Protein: CASSQELAGGREQYF.

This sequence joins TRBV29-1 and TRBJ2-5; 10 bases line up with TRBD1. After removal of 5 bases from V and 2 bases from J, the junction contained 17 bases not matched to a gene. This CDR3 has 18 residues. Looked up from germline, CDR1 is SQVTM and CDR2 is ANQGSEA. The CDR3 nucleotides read TGCAGCGTTCTAGAATCAGGGGGACAGGGGTTACTTCAAGAGACCCAGTACTTC. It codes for CSVLESGGQGLLQETQYF. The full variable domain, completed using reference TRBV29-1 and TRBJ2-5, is SAVISQKPSRDICQRGTSLTIQCQVDSQVTMMFWYRQQPGQSLTLIATANQGSEATYESGFVIDKFPISRPNLTFSTLTVSNMSPEDSSIYLCSVLESGGQGLLQETQYFGPGTRLLVL.

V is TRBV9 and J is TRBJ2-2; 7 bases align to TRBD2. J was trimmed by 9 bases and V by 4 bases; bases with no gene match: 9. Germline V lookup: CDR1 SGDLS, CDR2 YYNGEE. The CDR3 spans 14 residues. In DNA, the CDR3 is TGTGCCAGCAGCCCCCGGGCGGGAGTGAGGGAGCTGTTTTTT. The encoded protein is CASSPRAGVRELFF.

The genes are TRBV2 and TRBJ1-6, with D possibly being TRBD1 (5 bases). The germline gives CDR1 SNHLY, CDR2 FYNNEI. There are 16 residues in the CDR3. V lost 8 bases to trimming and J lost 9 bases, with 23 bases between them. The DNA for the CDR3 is TGTGCCAGCGGAGTGCCCCAGGCGGCGGGGGGTTCACCCCTCCACTTT. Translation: CASGVPQAAGGSPLHF.

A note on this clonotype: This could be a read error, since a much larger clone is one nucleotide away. The CDR3 reads CAISEAQTNTEAFF. The DNA of the CDR3 is TGTGCCATCAGCGAAGCACAGACGAACACTGAAGCTTTCTTT. The chain links TRBV6-1 to TRBJ1-1; D gene unclear. This CDR3 has 14 residues. Trimming left V 10 bases short and J 1 base short, with 16 bases between. Germline CDR1 MNHNS, CDR2 SASEGT.

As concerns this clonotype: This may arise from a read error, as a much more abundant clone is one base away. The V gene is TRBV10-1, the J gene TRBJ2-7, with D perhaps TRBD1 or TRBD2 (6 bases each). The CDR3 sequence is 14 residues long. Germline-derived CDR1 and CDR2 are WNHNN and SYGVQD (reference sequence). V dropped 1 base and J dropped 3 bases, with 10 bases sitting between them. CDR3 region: CASSEWGAYYEQYF. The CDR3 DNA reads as TGCGCCAGCAGTGAGTGGGGGGCCTACTACGAGCAGTACTTC.

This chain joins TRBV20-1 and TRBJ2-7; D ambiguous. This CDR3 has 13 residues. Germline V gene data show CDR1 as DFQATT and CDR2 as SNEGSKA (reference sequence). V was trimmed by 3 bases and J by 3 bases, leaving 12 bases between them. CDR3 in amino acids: CSASAPMNYEQYF. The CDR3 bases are TGCAGTGCTAGCGCCCCGATGAACTACGAGCAGTACTTC.

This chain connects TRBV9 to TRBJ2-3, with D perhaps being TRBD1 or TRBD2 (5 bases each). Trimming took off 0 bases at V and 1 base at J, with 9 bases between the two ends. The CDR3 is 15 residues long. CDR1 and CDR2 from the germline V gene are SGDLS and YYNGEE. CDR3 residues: CASSVGDVGTDTQYF. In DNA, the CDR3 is TGTGCCAGCAGCGTAGGGGACGTAGGCACAGATACGCAGTATTTT.

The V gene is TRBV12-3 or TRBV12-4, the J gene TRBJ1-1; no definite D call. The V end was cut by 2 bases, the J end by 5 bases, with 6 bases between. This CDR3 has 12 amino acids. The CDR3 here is CASSLFVTEAFF. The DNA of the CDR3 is TGTGCCAGCAGTTTATTTGTAACTGAAGCTTTCTTT.

The CDR3 reads CASSGFRVVRTGELFF. In DNA form, the CDR3 reads TGTGCCAGCAGTGGGTTTAGGGTGGTAAGGACCGGGGAGCTGTTTTTT. The chain joins TRBV6-1 to TRBJ2-2, with D unresolved. V was clipped by 4 bases and J by 5 bases, with 17 bases between them. Looked up from germline, CDR1 is MNHNS and CDR2 is SASEGT. This CDR3 comprises 16 residues.

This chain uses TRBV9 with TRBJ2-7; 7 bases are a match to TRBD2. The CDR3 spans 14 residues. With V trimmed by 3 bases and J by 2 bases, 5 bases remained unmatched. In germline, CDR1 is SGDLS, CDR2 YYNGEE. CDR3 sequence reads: CASSAPGLAYEQYF. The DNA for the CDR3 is TGTGCCAGCAGCGCCCCCGGACTAGCCTACGAGCAGTACTTC.

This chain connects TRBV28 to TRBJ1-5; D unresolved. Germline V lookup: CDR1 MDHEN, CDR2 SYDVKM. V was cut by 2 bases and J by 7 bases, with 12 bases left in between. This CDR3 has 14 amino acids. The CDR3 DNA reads TGTGCCAGCAGTTTAGGTCAGTTAGGACAGCCCCAGCATTTT. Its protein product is CASSLGQLGQPQHF.

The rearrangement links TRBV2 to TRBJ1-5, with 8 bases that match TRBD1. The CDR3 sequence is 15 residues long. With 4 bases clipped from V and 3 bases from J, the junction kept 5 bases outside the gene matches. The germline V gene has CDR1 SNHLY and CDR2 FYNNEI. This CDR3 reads CASSGQGANNQPQHF. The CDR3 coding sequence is TGTGCCAGCAGTGGCCAGGGGGCGAACAATCAGCCCCAGCATTTT.

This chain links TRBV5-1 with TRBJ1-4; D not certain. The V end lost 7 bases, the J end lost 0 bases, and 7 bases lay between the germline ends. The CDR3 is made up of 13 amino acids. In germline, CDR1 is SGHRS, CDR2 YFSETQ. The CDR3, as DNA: TGCGCCAGCGCACCGGCAACTAATGAAAAACTGTTTTTT. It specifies CASAPATNEKLFF. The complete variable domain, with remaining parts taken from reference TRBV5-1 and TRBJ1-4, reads KAGVTQTPRYLIKTRGQQVTLSCSPISGHRSVSWYQQTPGQGLQFLFEYFSETQRNKGNFPGRFSGRQFSNSRSEMNVSTLELGDSALYLCASAPATNEKLFFGSGTQLSVL.

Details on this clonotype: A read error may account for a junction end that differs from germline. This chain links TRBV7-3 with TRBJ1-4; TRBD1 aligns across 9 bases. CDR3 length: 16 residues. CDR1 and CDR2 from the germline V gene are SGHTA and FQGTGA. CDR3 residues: CASSRTKTGGVEKLFF. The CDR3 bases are TGCGCCAGCAGCCGCACTAAGACAGGGGGTGTTGAAAAACTGTTTTTT.

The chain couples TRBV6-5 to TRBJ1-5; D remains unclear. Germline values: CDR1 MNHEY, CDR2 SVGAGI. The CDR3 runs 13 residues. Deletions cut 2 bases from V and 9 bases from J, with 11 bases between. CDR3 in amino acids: CASSYGITAPQHF. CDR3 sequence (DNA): TGTGCCAGCAGTTACGGAATCACGGCGCCCCAGCATTTT.

Here the CDR3 reads CASSDRRDATEAFF. Here the CDR3 DNA reads TGTGCCAGCAGTGACCGCCGGGACGCTACTGAAGCTTTCTTT. J is TRBJ1-1 and V is TRBV2, with D perhaps matching TRBD1 (5 bases). The CDR3 is 14 amino acids. Looked up from germline, CDR1 is SNHLY and CDR2 is FYNNEI. The V gene lost 3 bases and the J gene lost 5 bases, with 13 bases spanning the gap.

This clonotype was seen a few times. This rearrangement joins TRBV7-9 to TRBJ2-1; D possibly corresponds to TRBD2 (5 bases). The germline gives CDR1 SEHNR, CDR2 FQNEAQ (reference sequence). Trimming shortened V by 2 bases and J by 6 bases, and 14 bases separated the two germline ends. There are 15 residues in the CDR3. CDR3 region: CASSLSAGQLNEQFF. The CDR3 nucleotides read TGTGCCAGCAGCTTAAGCGCGGGTCAACTCAATGAGCAGTTCTTC. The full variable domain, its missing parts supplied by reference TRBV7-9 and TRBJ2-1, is DTGVSQNPRHKITKRGQNVTFRCDPISEHNRLYWYRQTLGQGPEFLTYFQNEAQLEKSRLLSDRFSAERPKGSFSTLEIQRTEQGDSAMYLCASSLSAGQLNEQFFGPGTRLTVL.

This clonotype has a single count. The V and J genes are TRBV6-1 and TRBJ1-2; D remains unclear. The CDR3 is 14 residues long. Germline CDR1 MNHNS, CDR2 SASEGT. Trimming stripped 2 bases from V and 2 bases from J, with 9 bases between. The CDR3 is CASSELTKNYGYTF. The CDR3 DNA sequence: TGTGCCAGCAGTGAACTGACAAAAAACTATGGCTACACCTTC.

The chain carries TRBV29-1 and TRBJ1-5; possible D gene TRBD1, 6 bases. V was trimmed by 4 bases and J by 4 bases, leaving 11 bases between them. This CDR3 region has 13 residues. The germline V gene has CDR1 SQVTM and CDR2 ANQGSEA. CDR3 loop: CSVGGARNQPQHF. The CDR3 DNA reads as TGCAGCGTTGGGGGGGCCAGGAATCAGCCCCAGCATTTT.

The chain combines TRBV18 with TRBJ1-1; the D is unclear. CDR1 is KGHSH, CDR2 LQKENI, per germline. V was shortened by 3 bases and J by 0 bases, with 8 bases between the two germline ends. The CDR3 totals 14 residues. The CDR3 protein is CASSPEALNTEAFF. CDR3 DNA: TGTGCCAGCTCACCCGAGGCCTTGAACACTGAAGCTTTCTTT.